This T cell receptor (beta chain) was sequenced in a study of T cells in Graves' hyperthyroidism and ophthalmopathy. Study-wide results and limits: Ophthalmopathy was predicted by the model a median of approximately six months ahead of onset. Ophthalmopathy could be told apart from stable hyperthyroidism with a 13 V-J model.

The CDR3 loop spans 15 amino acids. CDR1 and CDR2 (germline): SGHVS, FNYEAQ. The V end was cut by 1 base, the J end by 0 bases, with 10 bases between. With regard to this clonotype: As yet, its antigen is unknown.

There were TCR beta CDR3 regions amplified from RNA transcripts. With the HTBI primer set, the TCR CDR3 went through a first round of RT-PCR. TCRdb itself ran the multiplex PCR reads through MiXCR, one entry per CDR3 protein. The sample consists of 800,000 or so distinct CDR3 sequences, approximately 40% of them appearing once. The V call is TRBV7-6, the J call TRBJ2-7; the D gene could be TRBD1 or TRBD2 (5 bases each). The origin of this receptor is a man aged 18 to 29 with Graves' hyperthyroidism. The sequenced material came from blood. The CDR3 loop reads CASSLDWGSSYEQYF. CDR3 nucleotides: TGTGCCAGCAGCTTAGATTGGGGGAGCTCCTACGAGCAGTACTTC.